The entry below describes one T cell receptor beta chain. Its antigen remains unidentified. This CDR3 spans 13 amino acids. Deletions cut 1 base from V and 2 bases from J, with 6 bases between. The germline CDR1 and CDR2 sequences are MNHNS and SASEGT. This record comes from a study of CD8 T cells in Susac syndrome. Study observations and caveats: Individuals included in the TCR sequencing and HLA analysis were acknowledged by the study to be relatively few in number.

The sequenced target, TCR beta, came from blood CD8+ and CD4+ T cells. Random hexamers primed reverse transcription of roughly 0.5 to 1 ug RNA. TCRdb ran MiXCR on the immunoSEQ multiplex PCR reads and lists one entry per CDR3 protein. The profile shows just over 80,000 distinct CDR3 sequences, around 94% of them singletons. The source material was CD8+ T cells from PBMCs. The receptor was isolated from a human donor in good health. The chain combines TRBV6-1 with TRBJ2-7, with D perhaps matching TRBD1 (5 bases). The CDR3 DNA is TGTGCCAGCAGTGAAGGGGGCACCTACGAGCAGTACTTC. Translated: CASSEGGTYEQYF.